Following are 22 T cell receptor beta chains from one sample sequenced in a study of cytomegalovirus exposure and HLA in healthy donors. Primers: 60 Vbeta forward and 13 Jbeta reverse. Profiled with immunoSEQ multiplex PCR; TCRdb holds only in-frame clones, not every one. The sample includes roughly 140,000 clones, roughly 77% of them seen just once. Input material: PBMCs. These receptor sequences come from a human donor in good health.

V and J are TRBV7-9 and TRBJ1-2, with 10 bases matching TRBD1. The CDR3 contains 14 residues. V trimming: 4 bases; J trimming: 8 bases; junction bases outside the gene matches: 7. CDR1 and CDR2 (germline): SEHNR, FQNEAQ (reference sequence). CDR3 bases: TGTGCCAGCAGCTCGACAGGGGGCAGAGTAGGCTACACCTTC. Amino acid sequence: CASSSTGGRVGYTF.

V and J are TRBV4-2 and TRBJ2-1; D may be TRBD2 (5 bases). Germline V lookup: CDR1 LGHNA, CDR2 YNFKEQ. Trimming took 2 bases from V and 0 from J, leaving 11 bases between them. CDR3 length equals 16 residues. The chain's CDR3 is CASSQTSTSSYNEQFF. The CDR3, as DNA: TGTGCCAGCAGCCAAACGTCCACTAGCTCCTACAATGAGCAGTTCTTC.

V gene TRBV19 combines with J gene TRBJ2-2, with 9 bases lining up with TRBD2. V lost 0 bases and J lost 16; bases outside the gene matches: 15. CDR1 LNHDA and CDR2 SQIVND come from the germline V gene (reference sequence). This CDR3 spans 16 amino acids. The CDR3 DNA reads TGTGCCAGTAGTATAGAGGCACCGGAAGGTAGCGGGAGCCGGTTTTTT. This codes for CASSIEAPEGSGSRFF. The full variable domain, rest sourced from reference TRBV19 and TRBJ2-2, is DGGITQSPKYLFRKEGQNVTLSCEQNLNHDAMYWYRQDPGQGLRLIYYSQIVNDFQKGDIAEGYSVSREKKESFPLTVTSAQKNPTAFYLCASSIEAPEGSGSRFFGEGSRLTVL.

This chain connects TRBV18 to TRBJ2-1; D is unresolved. V was trimmed by 5 bases and J by 0 bases, leaving 11 bases between them. The germline CDR1 and CDR2 sequences are KGHSH and LQKENI. The CDR3 has 15 residues. The CDR3 sequence: CASSAQQSSYNEQFF. DNA of the CDR3: TGTGCCAGCTCAGCGCAACAGAGCTCCTACAATGAGCAGTTCTTC.

J is TRBJ1-1 and V is TRBV30; a possible D gene is TRBD1 (6 bases). Germline V CDR1 and CDR2: GTSNPN, SVGIG (reference sequence). Trimming removed 7 bases at V and 0 bases at J, with 15 bases between. This CDR3 contains 14 residues. CDR3 protein: CASHRQEMNTEAFF. Here the CDR3 DNA reads TGTGCCTCCCACCGACAGGAGATGAACACTGAAGCTTTCTTT.

J is TRBJ1-3 and V is TRBV7-9; 8 nucleotides align to TRBD1. V was pared by 2 bases and J by 5 bases, with 8 bases of the junction left unmatched. The germline V gene has CDR1 SEHNR and CDR2 FQNEAQ (reference sequence). The CDR3 loop spans 16 amino acids. The CDR3 bases are TGTGCCAGCAGCTTATATGACAGGGGAATTAGAAACACCATATATTTT. Encoded protein: CASSLYDRGIRNTIYF.

This chain joins TRBV14 and TRBJ2-7; 13 bases line up with TRBD2. The CDR3 runs to 17 residues. J was trimmed by 9 bases and V by 1 base; bases with no gene match: 12. Germline-derived CDR1 and CDR2 are SGHDN and FVKESK. The CDR3 DNA reads TGTGCCAGCAGCCAAGTAGTTAAAGGGACTAGCGGGGTTAGGCAGTACTTC. This codes for CASSQVVKGTSGVRQYF.

The chain carries TRBV7-9 and TRBJ1-4; TRBD1 might be the D (6 bases). Germline CDR1 is SEHNR and CDR2 is FQNEAQ (reference sequence). Trimming left V 5 bases short and J 8 bases short, with 15 bases between. The CDR3 covers 14 residues. The DNA of the CDR3 is TGTGCCAGCAGCCTAGTGGGGGCGGAGGAAAAACTGTTTTTT. Its protein product is CASSLVGAEEKLFF.

The V call is TRBV15, the J call TRBJ2-3; 9 nucleotides agree with TRBD2. Germline lookup yields CDR1 LNHNV and CDR2 YYDKDF (reference sequence). After removal of 1 base from V and 1 base from J, the junction contained 0 bases not matched to a gene. The CDR3 is made up of 15 amino acids. The CDR3 spells CATSRGTSGTDTQYF. CDR3 sequence (DNA): TGTGCCACCAGCAGAGGGACTAGCGGCACAGATACGCAGTATTTT.

The gene calls are TRBV15 and TRBJ2-7, with 8 nucleotides matching TRBD1. CDR1 is LNHNV, CDR2 YYDKDF, per germline (reference sequence). The CDR3 consists of 15 residues. The V segment lost 3 bases and the J segment 6 bases; nucleotides outside the gene matches: 10. The CDR3, as DNA: TGTGCCACCAGCAGCGACCCGGGACAGGTCGGCGAGCAGTACTTC. Translating gives CATSSDPGQVGEQYF.

The chain has TRBV5-4 and TRBJ2-7; maybe TRBD1 (8 bases). V dropped 4 bases and J dropped 2 bases, with 19 bases sitting between them. This CDR3 contains 16 residues. Germline V CDR1 and CDR2: SGHNT, YYREEE (reference sequence). Here the CDR3 reads CASSRGGTGRTYEQYF. DNA of the CDR3: TGTGCCAGCAGCAGGGGGGGGACAGGACGTACCTACGAGCAGTACTTC.

Note on this clone: Other DNA variants within this sample encode the same CDR3. This chain joins TRBV2 and TRBJ1-5, with 8 bases identical to TRBD1. Unmatched junction bases numbered 4, after V lost 0 bases and J lost 6 bases. The germline CDR1 and CDR2 sequences are SNHLY and FYNNEI. This CDR3 is built from 15 residues. CDR3 sequence (DNA): TGTGCCAGCAGTGAAGCGGCAGGGGGCGGTCAGCCCCAGCATTTT. As protein: CASSEAAGGGQPQHF. The full variable domain, with the rest looked up from reference TRBV2 and TRBJ1-5, is EPEVTQTPSHQVTQMGQEVILRCVPISNHLYFYWYRQILGQKVEFLVSFYNNEISEKSEIFDDQFSVERPDGSNFTLKIRSTKLEDSAMYFCASSEAAGGGQPQHFGDGTRLSIL.

V is TRBV7-9 and J is TRBJ2-2, with 8 nucleotides matching TRBD1. Germline V lookup: CDR1 SEHNR, CDR2 FQNEAQ (reference sequence). This CDR3 spans 16 amino acids. Unmatched junction bases numbered 8, after V lost 4 bases and J lost 4 bases. The CDR3 coding sequence is TGTGCCAGCAGCTCCTCGGACAGGGTGGCCACCGGGGAGCTGTTTTTT. Translating gives CASSSSDRVATGELFF.

The gene calls are TRBV5-4 and TRBJ1-5; D may be TRBD1 (6 bases). Trimming stripped 3 bases from V and 9 bases from J, with 19 bases between. The germline gives CDR1 SGHNT, CDR2 YYREEE (reference sequence). This CDR3 contains 15 residues. In nucleotides, the CDR3 is TGTGCCAGCAGCTCTACAGGGCCCCCTTATAGGCCCCAGCATTTT. This gives the protein CASSSTGPPYRPQHF.

This clone was detected once. The chain combines TRBV29-1 with TRBJ1-1; D is undetermined. Germline values: CDR1 SQVTM, CDR2 ANQGSEA. CDR3 length: 13 residues. V shed 2 bases and J shed 6 bases, with 13 bases lying between them. CDR3 residues: CSVEPLTLAEAFF. The DNA of the CDR3 is TGCAGCGTTGAACCCCTGACCCTAGCTGAAGCTTTCTTT.

This clone was detected a few times. The rearrangement links TRBV19 to TRBJ1-4; D is ambiguous. Trimming left V 3 bases short and J 8 bases short, with 10 bases between. Germline assignment: CDR1 LNHDA and CDR2 SQIVND (reference sequence). This CDR3 has 13 amino acids. This CDR3 reads CASSILSGEKLFF. As DNA, the CDR3 is TGTGCCAGTAGTATTTTGTCGGGAGAAAAACTGTTTTTT.

This clone was counted once. This sequence joins TRBV4-3 and TRBJ2-7, with 7 positions matching TRBD1. Germline CDR1 and CDR2: LGHNA and YSLEER. CDR3 length: 15 amino acids. J gave up 0 bases and V 6 bases, and 8 bases lay outside the gene matches. This CDR3 is CASSYNGQDSYEQYF. The DNA for the CDR3 is TGCGCCAGCAGTTATAATGGACAGGACTCCTACGAGCAGTACTTC.

The chain joins TRBV19 to TRBJ2-3; 8 bases align to TRBD1. The germline V gene encodes CDR1 LNHDA and CDR2 SQIVND (reference sequence). The CDR3 sequence is 13 residues long. The V gene end was trimmed by 4 bases and the J gene end by 6 bases; junction bases not matched to a gene: 3. The CDR3 region is CASSTRGRDTQYF. In DNA form, the CDR3 reads TGTGCCAGTAGTACCAGGGGGCGCGATACGCAGTATTTT.

This clone was seen a handful of times. The chain joins TRBV6-1 to TRBJ2-1; tentatively, D is TRBD2 (5 bases). Trimming removed 3 bases at V and 4 bases at J, with 13 bases between. The CDR3 consists of 15 residues. Germline CDR1 reads MNHNS; CDR2 reads SASEGT. This CDR3 reads CASSESSRGYNEQFF. The CDR3 bases are TGTGCCAGCAGTGAGTCTAGCCGAGGGTACAATGAGCAGTTCTTC.

This clone was found a few times. V gene TRBV5-4 combines with J gene TRBJ2-3, with TRBD2 identical over 11 bases. The trim removed 2 bases at V and 1 base at J, leaving 3 bases unmatched. The CDR3 extends over 16 amino acids. Looked up from germline, CDR1 is SGHNT and CDR2 is YYREEE (reference sequence). DNA for the CDR3: TGTGCCAGCAGCTTCGGGGGACTAGCGGGCACAGATACGCAGTATTTT. Its protein is CASSFGGLAGTDTQYF.

The CDR3 region is CASSLRTGGPFEFF. DNA for the CDR3: TGTGCCAGCAGCTTAAGGACAGGGGGCCCGTTTGAGTTTTTT. This chain connects TRBV11-2 to TRBJ1-4; 11 bases fit TRBD1. There are 14 residues in the CDR3. Trimming at V came to 2 bases and at J to 16 bases, leaving 9 bases not matched to a gene. Germline CDR1 SGHAT, CDR2 FQNNGV.

The rearrangement joins TRBV5-5 to TRBJ1-4; 8 positions agree with TRBD1. CDR1 SGHKS and CDR2 YYEKEE come from the germline V gene (reference sequence). The J segment lost 12 bases and the V segment lost 2 bases, leaving 15 bases of the junction unmatched. This CDR3 has 16 residues. The CDR3 DNA sequence: TGTGCCAGCAGCTTTGTCGGGACAGGCTTAGTTGGGGAACTGTTTTTT. It codes for CASSFVGTGLVGELFF.